The 3 T cell receptor beta chains given below trace back to one sample, sequenced in a study of vaccination effects on CD4 cells after COVID-19 (dated 2022 in TCRdb). In the ViraFEST assay, PBMC were stimulated with viral peptide pools, and TCR sequencing was then used to find antigen-specific CD4+ T cell clonotypes based on their expansion. After around 11 days of culture, CD4+ T cells were isolated with the EasySep CD4+ T cell isolation kit. Convalescent patients had PCR-confirmed SARS-CoV-2 infection between March and December 2020, before Alpha, Beta and Delta variants emerged in the United States. The library relied on the immunoSEQ multiplex PCR assay. TCRdb retrieved this table from immuneACCESS and kept in-frame rearrangements only. Not all clones are present; in checked studies, unresolved V genes account for under half, and no reason is known for the remainder. The table for this sample lists tens of thousands of clones; 72% of them were counted only once. Less than 35% of the sample is taken by the ten largest.

The antigens of these receptors remain unknown. Here the sequenced sample was CD4+ T cells from PBMCs cultured with a peptide pool, taken before COVID-19 vaccination. These receptors were obtained from a human donor who had a prior SARS-CoV-2 infection.

This chain links TRBV3-1 (or the pseudogene TRBV3-2) with TRBJ2-1; TRBD1 or TRBD2 may be the D gene (7 bases each). The CDR3 is 16 residues long. The V and J ends lost 4 bases and 4 bases respectively, with 17 bases between them. Germline-derived CDR1 and CDR2 are LGHDT and YNNKEL (reference sequence). CDR3 sequence reads: CASSPLGRGGYNEQFF. CDR3 nucleotide sequence: TGTGCCAGCAGCCCGTTAGGCAGGGGGGGTTACAATGAGCAGTTCTTC.

The chain has TRBV3-1 (or the pseudogene TRBV3-2) and TRBJ1-4, with D maybe TRBD1 (5 bases). Trimming took 4 bases from V and 7 from J, leaving 10 bases between them. The CDR3 sequence is 13 residues long. CDR1 is LGHDT, CDR2 YNNKEL, per germline (reference sequence). The CDR3 spells CASSLRGSEKLFF. The CDR3 nucleotides are TGTGCCAGCAGCCTCCGGGGCTCTGAAAAACTGTTTTTT.

The chain links TRBV7-2 to TRBJ1-1; TRBD1 might be the D (5 bases). V was trimmed by 2 bases and J by 3 bases, leaving 10 bases between them. The CDR3 covers 14 residues. Germline CDR1 SGHTA, CDR2 FQGNSA. The CDR3 loop reads CASSLYGGYTEAFF. The CDR3 DNA follows: TGTGCCAGCAGCTTATACGGGGGGTACACTGAAGCTTTCTTT.